This T cell receptor beta chain stems from a study of blood T cells in healthy people across ages. Study-level results: Diversity was estimated from one million T cells, and these estimates were considered underestimates. Strong correlation linked observed beta diversity and percent naive T cells.

A remark on this clonotype: Its antigen is as yet unknown.

A sample-barcoded 5' primer and a J-beta primer mix were used in a second PCR of roughly 6 to 11 cycles. Each CDR3 protein is one row after TCRdb ran MiXCR on the 5' RACE reads. Counted here are about 1.6 million distinct CDR3 sequences, 30% to 40% occurring once; the ten biggest clones make up 11%. CDR1 and CDR2 from the germline V gene are SEHNR and FQNEAQ (reference sequence). The CDR3 runs 17 residues. The V and J ends lost 9 bases and 1 base, in that order; junction bases with no gene match: 15. Each donor was a healthy Caucasian individual from Russia, aged about 6 to 100. Every participating donor contributed around 9.5 milliliters of peripheral blood through a draw.

The receptor's source is a woman in her thirties in good health. The sample consisted of blood. The chain couples TRBV7-9 to TRBJ2-4, with TRBD1 matching over 7 bases. The CDR3 DNA follows: TGTGCCAGAGCGACAGGGAACTTCCTCTCGGCCAAAAACATTCAGTACTTC. Its translation is CARATGNFLSAKNIQYF.